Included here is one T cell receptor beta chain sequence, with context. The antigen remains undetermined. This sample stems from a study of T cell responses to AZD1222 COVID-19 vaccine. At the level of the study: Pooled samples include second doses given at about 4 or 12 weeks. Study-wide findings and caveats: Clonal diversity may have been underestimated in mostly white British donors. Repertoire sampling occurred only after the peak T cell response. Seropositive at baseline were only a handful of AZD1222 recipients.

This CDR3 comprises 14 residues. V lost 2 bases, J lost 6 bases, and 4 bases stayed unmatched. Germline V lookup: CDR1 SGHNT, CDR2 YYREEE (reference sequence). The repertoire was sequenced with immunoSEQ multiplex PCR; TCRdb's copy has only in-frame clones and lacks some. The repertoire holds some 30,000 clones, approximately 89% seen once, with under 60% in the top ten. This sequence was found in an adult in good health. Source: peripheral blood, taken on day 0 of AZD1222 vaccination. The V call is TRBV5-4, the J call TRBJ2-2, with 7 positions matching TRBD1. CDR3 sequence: CASSFGQAPGELFF. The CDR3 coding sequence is TGTGCCAGCAGCTTCGGACAGGCACCCGGGGAGCTGTTTTTT.